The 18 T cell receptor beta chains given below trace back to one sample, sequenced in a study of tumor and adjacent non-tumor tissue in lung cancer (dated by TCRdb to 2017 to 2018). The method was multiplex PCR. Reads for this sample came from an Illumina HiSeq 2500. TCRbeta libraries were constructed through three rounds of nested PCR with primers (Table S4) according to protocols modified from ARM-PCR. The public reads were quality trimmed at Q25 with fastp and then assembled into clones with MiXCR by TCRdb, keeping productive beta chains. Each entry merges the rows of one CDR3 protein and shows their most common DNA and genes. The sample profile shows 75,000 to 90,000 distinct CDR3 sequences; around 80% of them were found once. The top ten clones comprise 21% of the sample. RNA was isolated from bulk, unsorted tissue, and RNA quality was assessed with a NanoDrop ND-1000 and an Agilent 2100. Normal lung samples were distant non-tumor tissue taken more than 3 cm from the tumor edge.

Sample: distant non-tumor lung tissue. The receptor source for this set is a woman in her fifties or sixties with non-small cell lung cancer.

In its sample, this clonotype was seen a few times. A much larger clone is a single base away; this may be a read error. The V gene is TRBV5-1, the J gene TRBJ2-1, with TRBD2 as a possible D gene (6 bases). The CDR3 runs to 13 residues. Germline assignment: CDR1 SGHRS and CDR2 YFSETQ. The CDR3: CARSLEGLAEQFF. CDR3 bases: TGCGCCAGGAGCTTGGAGGGTCTGGCTGAGCAGTTCTTC.

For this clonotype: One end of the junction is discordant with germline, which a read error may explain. As DNA, the CDR3 is TGTGCCAGCAGTTGCCGGGACAGGGGCGACGAGGAGTACTTC. It specifies CASSCRDRGDEEYF. The V gene is TRBV6-5, the J gene TRBJ2-7; 10 positions match TRBD1. Germline V gives CDR1 MNHEY, CDR2 SVGAGI. The CDR3 extends over 14 amino acids.

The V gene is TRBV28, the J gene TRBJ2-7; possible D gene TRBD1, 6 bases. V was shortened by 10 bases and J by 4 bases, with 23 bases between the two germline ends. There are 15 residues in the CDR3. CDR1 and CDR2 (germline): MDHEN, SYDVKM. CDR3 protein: CAIRAWGRGLYEQYF. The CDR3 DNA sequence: TGTGCCATCCGGGCCTGGGGCAGGGGTCTATACGAGCAGTACTTC.

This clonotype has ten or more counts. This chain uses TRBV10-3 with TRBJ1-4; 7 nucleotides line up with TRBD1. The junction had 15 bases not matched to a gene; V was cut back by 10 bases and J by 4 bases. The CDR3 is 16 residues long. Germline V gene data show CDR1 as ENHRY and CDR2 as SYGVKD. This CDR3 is CATRGRREGLNEKLFF. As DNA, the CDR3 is TGTGCCACAAGGGGGCGCAGGGAGGGACTTAATGAAAAACTGTTTTTT.

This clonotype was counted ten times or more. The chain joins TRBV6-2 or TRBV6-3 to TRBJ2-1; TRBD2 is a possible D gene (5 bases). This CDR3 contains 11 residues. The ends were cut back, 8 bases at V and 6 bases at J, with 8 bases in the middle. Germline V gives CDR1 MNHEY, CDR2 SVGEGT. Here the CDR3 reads CASGGFNEQFF. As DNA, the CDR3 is TGTGCCAGCGGCGGGTTCAATGAGCAGTTCTTC.

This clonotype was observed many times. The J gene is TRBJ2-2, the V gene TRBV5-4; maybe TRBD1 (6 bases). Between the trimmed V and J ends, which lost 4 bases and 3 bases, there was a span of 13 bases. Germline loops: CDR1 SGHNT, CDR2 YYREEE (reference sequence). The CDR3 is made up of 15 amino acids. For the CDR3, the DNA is TGTGCCAGCAGCGACCGGGACACCCACACCGGGGAGCTGTTTTTT. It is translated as CASSDRDTHTGELFF. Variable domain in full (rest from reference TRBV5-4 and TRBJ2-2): ETGVTQSPTHLIKTRGQQVTLRCSSQSGHNTVSWYQQALGQGPQFIFQYYREEENGRGNFPPRFSGLQFPNYSSELNVNALELDDSALYLCASSDRDTHTGELFFGEGSRLTVL.

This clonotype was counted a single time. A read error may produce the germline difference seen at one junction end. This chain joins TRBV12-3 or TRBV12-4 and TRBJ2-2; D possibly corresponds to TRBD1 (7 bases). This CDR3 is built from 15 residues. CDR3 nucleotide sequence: TGTGCCAGCAGTTTGACAGGGTTGGACATCGGGGAGGTGTTCTTT. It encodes CASSLTGLDIGEVFF.

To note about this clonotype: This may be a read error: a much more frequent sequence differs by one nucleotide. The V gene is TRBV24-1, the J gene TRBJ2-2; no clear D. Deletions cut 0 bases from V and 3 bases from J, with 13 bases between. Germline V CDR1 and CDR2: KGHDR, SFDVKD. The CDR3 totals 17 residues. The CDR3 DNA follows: TGTGCCACCAGTGATTTGCCGATCGGTCCGTACACCGGGGAGCTGTTTTTT. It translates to CATSDLPIGPYTGELFF.

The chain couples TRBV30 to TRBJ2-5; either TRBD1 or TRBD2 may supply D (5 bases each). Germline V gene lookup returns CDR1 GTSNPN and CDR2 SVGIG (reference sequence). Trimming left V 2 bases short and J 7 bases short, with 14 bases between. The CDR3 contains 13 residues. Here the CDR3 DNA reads TGTGCCTGGAGTATACATCAGGGAGCGACCCAGTACTTC. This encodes CAWSIHQGATQYF.

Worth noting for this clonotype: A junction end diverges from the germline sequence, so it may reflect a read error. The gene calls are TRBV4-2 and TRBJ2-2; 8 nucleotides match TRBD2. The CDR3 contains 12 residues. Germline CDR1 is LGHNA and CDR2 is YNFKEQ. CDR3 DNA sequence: TGTACCAGCAGCCCGGCCGGGGGGGAGCTGCTTTTT. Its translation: CTSSPAGGELLF.

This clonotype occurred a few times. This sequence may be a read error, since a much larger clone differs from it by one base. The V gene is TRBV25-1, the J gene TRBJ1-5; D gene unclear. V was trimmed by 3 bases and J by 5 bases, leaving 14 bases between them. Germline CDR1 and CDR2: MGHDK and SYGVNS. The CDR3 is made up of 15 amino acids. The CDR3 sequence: CASSESWDDDQPQHF. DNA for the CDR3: TGTGCCAGCAGTGAGAGCTGGGATGACGATCAGCCCCAGCATTTT. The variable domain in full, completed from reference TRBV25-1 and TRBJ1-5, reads EADIYQTPRYLVIGTGKKITLECSQTMGHDKMYWYQQDPGMELHLIHYSYGVNSTEKGDLSSESTVSRIRTEHFPLTLESARPSHTSQYLCASSESWDDDQPQHFGDGTRLSIL.

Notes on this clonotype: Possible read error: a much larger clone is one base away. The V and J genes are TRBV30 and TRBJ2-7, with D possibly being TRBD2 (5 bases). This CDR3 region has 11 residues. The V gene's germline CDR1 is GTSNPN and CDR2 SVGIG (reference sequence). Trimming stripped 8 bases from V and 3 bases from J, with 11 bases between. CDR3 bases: TGTGCCCGTCGGGGTAACTACGAGCAGTACTTC. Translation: CARRGNYEQYF.

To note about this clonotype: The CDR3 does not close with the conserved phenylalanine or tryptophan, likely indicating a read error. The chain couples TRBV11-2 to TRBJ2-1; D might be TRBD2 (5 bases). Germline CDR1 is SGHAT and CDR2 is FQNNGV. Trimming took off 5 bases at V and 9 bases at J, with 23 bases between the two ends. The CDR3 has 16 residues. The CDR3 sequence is CASSLGRVARLGEQFL. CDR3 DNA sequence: TGTGCCAGCAGCCTCGGTAGGGTAGCGCGATTAGGTGAGCAGTTCCTC.

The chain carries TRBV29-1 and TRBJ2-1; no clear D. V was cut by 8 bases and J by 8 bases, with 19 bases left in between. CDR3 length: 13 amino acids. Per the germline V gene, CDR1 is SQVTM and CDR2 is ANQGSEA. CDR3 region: CSSRFNPLDEQFF. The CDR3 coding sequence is TGCAGCTCTCGCTTTAATCCCTTAGATGAGCAGTTCTTC.

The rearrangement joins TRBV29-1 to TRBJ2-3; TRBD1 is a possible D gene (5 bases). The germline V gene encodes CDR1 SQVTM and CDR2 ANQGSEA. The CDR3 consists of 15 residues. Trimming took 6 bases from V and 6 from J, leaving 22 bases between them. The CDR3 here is CSVAYQVPRADTQYF. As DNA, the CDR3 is TGCAGCGTCGCATACCAGGTGCCCAGGGCTGATACGCAGTATTTT.

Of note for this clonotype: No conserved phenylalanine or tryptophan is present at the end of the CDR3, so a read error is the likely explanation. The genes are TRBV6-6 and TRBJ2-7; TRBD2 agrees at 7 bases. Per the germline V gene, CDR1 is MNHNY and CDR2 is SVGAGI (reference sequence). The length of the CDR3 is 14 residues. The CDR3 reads CASTTWTSSYDQYL. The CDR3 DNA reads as TGTGCCAGCACCACCTGGACTAGTTCCTACGATCAGTACTTA.

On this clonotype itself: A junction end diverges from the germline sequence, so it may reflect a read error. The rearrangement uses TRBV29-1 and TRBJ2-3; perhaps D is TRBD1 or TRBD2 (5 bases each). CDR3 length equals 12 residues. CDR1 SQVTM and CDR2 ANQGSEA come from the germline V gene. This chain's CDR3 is CSVLAQTDTRYF. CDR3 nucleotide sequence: TGTAGCGTGCTGGCACAGACAGATACGCGGTATTTT.

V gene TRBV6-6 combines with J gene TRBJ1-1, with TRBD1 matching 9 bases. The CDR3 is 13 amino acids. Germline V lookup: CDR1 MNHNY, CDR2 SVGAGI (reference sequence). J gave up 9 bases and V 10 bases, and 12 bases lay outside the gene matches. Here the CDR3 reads CANTQGAVTQAFF. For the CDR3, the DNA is TGTGCCAACACACAGGGGGCCGTTACTCAAGCTTTCTTT.